This TCR beta chain was identified in a study of T-cell memory formation after mild COVID-19. General study points: Among clones peaking at day 37 in the second wave, SARS-CoV-2 specificity remained unconfirmed. Among clones contracting day 15 to 85, CD4/CD8 was balanced, whereas later expanders leaned CD4+.

Each CDR3 protein gets one entry after TCRdb re-called the 5' RACE reads with MiXCR. The data hold fewer than 500,000 distinct CDR3 sequences, with nearly 25% observed a single time. Of note for this clonotype: Its target is unknown.

J lost 2 bases, V lost 4 bases, and 4 bases had no gene match. Per germline, CDR1 SGHDT and CDR2 YYEEEE. This CDR3 is built from 14 residues. This clonotype was sampled from an adult woman who had mild COVID-19 (a few samples of this study predate the infection). Cell type and time point are not known. The genes are TRBV5-6 and TRBJ2-7; 9 positions agree with TRBD1. What was sequenced was PBMCs or a T cell subset sorted from them (not recorded which). DNA of the CDR3: TGTGCCAGCAGCGCCGGGACAGGGACCTACGAGCAGTACTTC. It codes for CASSAGTGTYEQYF.